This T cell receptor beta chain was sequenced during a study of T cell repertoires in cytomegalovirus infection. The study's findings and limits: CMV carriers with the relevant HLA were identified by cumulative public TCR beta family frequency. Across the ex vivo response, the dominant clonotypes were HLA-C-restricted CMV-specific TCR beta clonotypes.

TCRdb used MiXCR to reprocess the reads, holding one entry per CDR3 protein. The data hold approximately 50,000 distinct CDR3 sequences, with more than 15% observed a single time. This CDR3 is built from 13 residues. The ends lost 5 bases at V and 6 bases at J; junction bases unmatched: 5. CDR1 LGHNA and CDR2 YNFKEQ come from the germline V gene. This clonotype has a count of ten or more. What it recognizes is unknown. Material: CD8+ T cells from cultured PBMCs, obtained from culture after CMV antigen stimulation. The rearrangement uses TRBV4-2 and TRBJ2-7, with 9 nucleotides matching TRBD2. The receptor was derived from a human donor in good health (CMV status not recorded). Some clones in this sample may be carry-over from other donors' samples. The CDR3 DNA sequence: TGTGCCAGCAGCTCGCGGGAGGGTCTCGAGCAGTACTTC. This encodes CASSSREGLEQYF.